One and the same sample provided the 18 T cell receptor beta chains below, sequenced in a study of blood T cell repertoires in COVID-19 (dated by TCRdb to about 2020). The library was generated by the immunoSEQ multiplex PCR assay. This is the immuneACCESS table as TCRdb keeps it, with only in-frame sequences that have V and J called. A part of the clones is gone; compared with another copy, unresolved V genes explain less than half, and the rest is unexplained. In this sample the table shows under 200,000 clones, approximately 90% of which occur a single time. The leading ten clones occupy roughly 0.56% of the sample. Specimen: peripheral blood. These receptors were obtained from a man aged 45 to 65 with acute or convalescent COVID-19.

In this sample, this clone turned up once. This chain joins TRBV5-1 and TRBJ2-7; possibly TRBD1 for D (6 bases). The CDR3 covers 12 residues. CDR1 SGHRS and CDR2 YFSETQ come from the germline V gene. Trimming stripped 3 bases from V and 3 bases from J, with 7 bases between. CDR3 coding DNA: TGCGCCAGCAGCTCGGACAGCTACGAGCAGTACTTC. It translates to CASSSDSYEQYF.

J is TRBJ2-7 and V is TRBV5-8; TRBD1 matches at 7 bases. Unmatched junction bases numbered 10, after V lost 5 bases and J lost 2 bases. This CDR3 spans 15 amino acids. Looked up from germline, CDR1 is SGHTS and CDR2 is YDEGEE. The CDR3 loop is CASSPDRAYPYEQYV. The CDR3, as DNA: TGTGCCAGCAGTCCAGACAGGGCCTATCCCTACGAGCAGTACGTC.

The chain links TRBV5-6 to TRBJ1-6, with D uncertain. Trimming took off 4 bases at V and 10 bases at J, with 15 bases between the two ends. The V gene's germline CDR1 is SGHDT and CDR2 YYEEEE. The CDR3 is made up of 14 amino acids. The chain's CDR3 is CASSTSRGVSPLHF. The DNA of the CDR3 is TGTGCCAGCAGCACCTCCCGCGGGGTCTCACCCCTCCACTTT.

The chain combines TRBV29-1 with TRBJ1-2; D might be TRBD1 (5 bases). Germline V gives CDR1 SQVTM, CDR2 ANQGSEA. This CDR3 has 14 amino acids. The germline V and J ends were trimmed by 6 bases and 4 bases, with 18 bases remaining between them. This CDR3 is CSVDLPGTGYGYTF. The CDR3 DNA follows: TGCAGCGTGGACCTTCCAGGGACTGGCTATGGCTACACCTTC.

The chain links TRBV7-2 to TRBJ2-2; TRBD2 agrees at 7 bases. The CDR3 loop spans 16 amino acids. Looked up from germline, CDR1 is SGHTA and CDR2 is FQGNSA. V gave up 1 base and J gave up 3 bases; unmatched junction bases: 5. The CDR3 DNA follows: TGTGCCAGCAGCTTAGAGCGGGGTTACTACACCGGGGAGCTGTTTTTT. The encoded protein is CASSLERGYYTGELFF.

This chain links TRBV7-2 with TRBJ1-5; 7 bases are shared with TRBD1. CDR3 size: 15 residues. V gave up 3 bases and J gave up 1 base; unmatched junction bases: 3. Germline V gene lookup returns CDR1 SGHTA and CDR2 FQGNSA. CDR3 region: CASSFGQASNQPQHF. DNA of the CDR3: TGTGCCAGCAGCTTCGGACAGGCCAGCAATCAGCCCCAGCATTTT.

This chain uses TRBV10-3 with TRBJ1-4; D remains unclear. Trimming left V 4 bases short and J 0 bases short, with 12 bases between. This CDR3 region has 16 residues. Germline V gene data show CDR1 as ENHRY and CDR2 as SYGVKD. This CDR3 is CAISGQLTATNEKLFF. CDR3 bases: TGTGCCATCAGTGGTCAACTTACAGCAACTAATGAAAAACTGTTTTTT.

V and J are TRBV2 and TRBJ1-6, with 7 positions matching TRBD1. Unmatched junction bases numbered 7, after V lost 7 bases and J lost 7 bases. The CDR3 spans 14 residues. The V gene's germline CDR1 is SNHLY and CDR2 FYNNEI. The CDR3 bases are TGTGCCAGCATGGGGGACAGCTTAAATTCACCCCTCCACTTT. This sequence encodes CASMGDSLNSPLHF.

The rearrangement joins TRBV20-1 to TRBJ2-4; 7 bases align to TRBD2. Germline V gene lookup returns CDR1 DFQATT and CDR2 SNEGSKA (reference sequence). This CDR3 is 13 amino acids long. The ends lost 3 bases at V and 7 bases at J; junction bases unmatched: 6. DNA of the CDR3: TGCAGTGCTAGTTGGGAGGGCCTCAACATTCAGTACTTC. Its protein product is CSASWEGLNIQYF.

This sequence joins TRBV14 and TRBJ2-2, with D possibly being TRBD1 (5 bases). V lost 3 bases, J lost 4 bases, and 9 bases lay in between. This CDR3 is built from 14 residues. Germline loops: CDR1 SGHDN, CDR2 FVKESK. In DNA form, the CDR3 reads TGTGCCAGCAGCCATAGGGGCGGCACCGGGGAGCTGTTTTTT. This codes for CASSHRGGTGELFF.

The V call is TRBV2, the J call TRBJ1-6; 9 positions agree with TRBD1. Germline assignment: CDR1 SNHLY and CDR2 FYNNEI. Unmatched junction bases numbered 4, after V lost 6 bases and J lost 7 bases. The CDR3 is 14 residues long. CDR3 sequence: CASSAGQGNSPLHF. The CDR3 coding sequence is TGTGCCAGCAGCGCTGGACAGGGGAATTCACCCCTCCACTTT.

The rearrangement links TRBV30 to TRBJ2-6; D is undetermined. The germline gives CDR1 GTSNPN, CDR2 SVGIG (reference sequence). CDR3 length: 14 residues. V was shortened by 4 bases and J by 2 bases, with 9 bases between the two germline ends. In DNA form, the CDR3 reads TGTGCCTGGAACTCTGGGCCTGGGGCCAACGTCCTGACTTTC. Its translation is CAWNSGPGANVLTF.

The rearrangement joins TRBV11-2 to TRBJ1-6; perhaps TRBD1 as D (5 bases). The V end lost 4 bases, the J end lost 4 bases, and 14 bases lay between the germline ends. CDR3 length equals 16 residues. The V gene's germline CDR1 is SGHAT and CDR2 FQNNGV. For the CDR3, the DNA is TGTGCCAGCAGCTCTCTGAAAGGACATTATAATTCACCCCTCCACTTT. The encoded protein is CASSSLKGHYNSPLHF.

CDR3 sequence (DNA): TGTGCCAGCAGCTTAGGGAACAGCGAGCAGTACGTC. It translates to CASSLGNSEQYV. The chain carries TRBV7-2 and TRBJ2-7; D is unresolved. V lost 1 base, J lost 6 bases, and 7 bases lay in between. Germline-derived CDR1 and CDR2 are SGHTA and FQGNSA. The CDR3 length is 12 residues.

The V gene is TRBV18, the J gene TRBJ2-3; 10 nucleotides match TRBD1. CDR1 is KGHSH and CDR2 is LQKENI in the germline V gene. Germline trimming cut 3 bases from V and 3 bases from J; bases unmatched to any gene: 0. This CDR3 comprises 14 residues. CDR3 sequence (DNA): TGTGCCAGCTCACCGGGACAGGGGACAGATACGCAGTATTTT. Its translation is CASSPGQGTDTQYF.

This chain uses TRBV4-2 with TRBJ2-2, with TRBD2 matching over 15 bases. The CDR3 loop spans 21 amino acids. V lost 2 bases to trimming and J lost 3 bases; unmatched junction nucleotides: 13. CDR1 and CDR2 from the germline V gene are LGHNA and YNFKEQ. The CDR3 loop is CASSQTWTSGGADEDTGELFF. The CDR3 DNA reads as TGTGCCAGCAGCCAAACCTGGACTAGCGGGGGGGCCGATGAGGACACCGGGGAGCTGTTTTTT.

The CDR3, as DNA: TGTGCCAGCAGTTTCCGACCTACCGGGACAGGGAAGGGCACAGATACGCAGTATTTT. It translates to CASSFRPTGTGKGTDTQYF. V and J are TRBV27 and TRBJ2-3; 9 bases are a match to TRBD1. Unmatched junction bases numbered 14, after V lost 3 bases and J lost 1 base. CDR1 and CDR2 from the germline V gene are MNHEY and SMNVEV (reference sequence). The CDR3 consists of 19 residues.

The chain employs TRBV7-8 and TRBJ2-1, with a weak D call TRBD1 (6 bases). Germline values: CDR1 SGHVS, CDR2 FQNEAQ. Trimming removed 5 bases at V and 3 bases at J, with 14 bases between. The CDR3 length is 15 residues. The DNA for the CDR3 is TGTGCCAGCAGCGGACACAGGGCCCGCTACAATGAGCAGTTCTTC. Its protein is CASSGHRARYNEQFF. Looking up the rest from reference TRBV7-8 and TRBJ2-1 gives the full variable domain: GAGVSQSPRYKVAKRGQDVALRCDPISGHVSLFWYQQALGQGPEFLTYFQNEAQLDKSGLPSDRFFAERPEGSVSTLKIQRTQQEDSAVYLCASSGHRARYNEQFFGPGTRLTVL.